What follows is one TCR beta chain and its context. Its antigen is still unknown. The record has no base qualities; no much larger clone is one base away. TCRbeta CDR3 regions were amplified from genomic DNA using the immunoSEQ Assay, a bias-controlled multiplex PCR. In the authors' own workflow: Within the assay, amplification of reference gene primers was used to estimate how many nucleated cells each sample contained. To quantify the absolute abundance of each unique TCRbeta CDR3 rearrangement, sequence reads were collapsed and filtered. For each sample, productive Simpson clonality was calculated by taking the square root of Simpson's diversity index across productive rearrangements. As stored in TCRdb, this immuneACCESS dataset retains in-frame rearrangements with V and J assigned. A fraction of the clones does not appear; measured against another copy, unresolved V genes explain less than half of the discrepancy, and the remainder lacks a known reason. V, J and clone size reflect that table, while D and trimming were determined from the DNA. This sample holds approximately 250,000 clones; around 89% were observed only once. The top ten clonotypes cover approximately 4% of the sample.

Participants in the prospective study were aged roughly 18 to 89 years, lived in 20 to 25 United States geographic areas, and enrolled through a virtual design. Cohort assignment in the prospective study relied on participant-reported clinical history from a screening survey and a study questionnaire. Mobile phlebotomists in the prospective study collected whole blood, serum and a nasopharyngeal or oropharyngeal swab from every participant. Over a 2-month period, participants in the prospective study had the option of providing additional blood draws and questionnaires. Prospective study blood samples were shipped either frozen or at room temperature before DNA extraction. According to the germline V gene (reference sequence), CDR1 reads LNHDA and CDR2 reads SQIVND. The CDR3 runs 15 residues from the cysteine to the phenylalanine. Only CDR3 DNA is held: 45 bases, read in frame from base 1. V gives up 6 bases and J gives up 0 bases, and the segment between their germline ends measures 12 bases.

The record originates from a study of blood T cell repertoires in COVID-19 (dated by TCRdb to about 2020). Study-wide context: Samples covering the acute and convalescent phases of COVID-19 were provided by collaborators in the United States, Italy and Spain. The prospective study material was composed of cDNA or gDNA derived from T cells, B-cell-depleted T cells, or PBMCs. Subjects who had been exposed to COVID-19, were actively infected with it, or had recovered from it provided the deeply sampled blood TCRbeta repertoires that made up the dataset. The repertoires were made available in a free public database intended to serve as a resource for research on the immune response to SARS-CoV-2. Samples were obtained from the ongoing ImmuneRACE study (first 160 participants) and from 1,254 subjects provided by 6 global collaborators. Nearly every sample came with metadata listing a de-identified subject ID, COVID-19 status, age in years and sex. HLA class I and class II types, where available, came from metadata supplied by the sample provider rather than from assay-based typing. General study outcomes and caveats: The quantity of clinical and demographic metadata differed by source and by participant and was supplied without curation.

Specimen: PBMCs or T cells enriched from blood (not recorded which). This clonotype was obtained from a woman younger than 45 with acute COVID-19. The chain employs TRBV19 and TRBJ1-5; confidence is insufficient to name the D gene. The DNA reads TGTGCCAGTAGAGCTATGGAGAATAGCAATCAGCCCCAGCATTTT. Translated, this gives CASRAMENSNQPQHF.